The T cell receptor beta chain under discussion was sequenced for a study of T cell responses to AZD1222 COVID-19 vaccine. Study results and caveats: The study sampled repertoires only after the peak T cell response. CD4 TCRs covered the whole spike, strongest at regions 160-218 and 743-854.

Worth noting for this clone: Its antigen is unidentified.

Germline V gene lookup returns CDR1 MDHEN and CDR2 SYDVKM. J lost 10 bases, V lost 8 bases, and 14 bases had no gene match. This CDR3 region has 14 residues. The assay was immunoSEQ multiplex PCR, and TCRdb's table has in-frame clones only and misses some. Among 95,000 to 150,000 clones listed, around 90% were seen once. The TCR sequence derives from an adult in good health. The chain employs TRBV28 and TRBJ2-1; 7 bases are a match to TRBD2. The sequenced sample was peripheral blood, obtained on day 0 of MenACWY control vaccination. CDR3 protein: CASRESRGGSEQFF. The DNA of the CDR3 is TGTGCCAGCCGGGAATCTAGGGGCGGGAGCGAGCAGTTCTTC.